What follows describes a single TCR beta chain. What it binds is not known. With autoimmune disease history or systemic immunosuppression, patients were excluded. The sample originates from a study of OX40 agonist ivuxolimab in advanced cancers. Study background: Patients in dose escalation had liver, melanoma, kidney or head and neck cancers. Antecedent anti-PD-1, anti-PD-L1 or anti-CTLA-4 therapy was permissible, with roughly 40% having received some.

Assay used: immunoSEQ multiplex PCR; TCRdb lists only in-frame clones, some missing. This sample has around 18,000 clones, with over 80% found just once. Findings and limits, study-wide: The average count of expanded clones was higher among CD8+ T cells than among CD4+.

V lost 0 bases, J lost 5 bases, and 3 bases stayed unmatched. Per germline, CDR1 SGHTS and CDR2 YDEGEE. The CDR3 is 14 residues long. This specimen was CD4+ or CD8+ T cells sorted from blood, taken in a trial of the OX40 agonist ivuxolimab. V gene TRBV5-8 combines with J gene TRBJ1-2; 8 bases agree with TRBD1. This receptor was taken from an adult with an advanced solid tumor such as melanoma, head and neck, liver or kidney cancer. Here the CDR3 reads CASSLVQGAYGYTF. Written as DNA, the CDR3 is TGTGCCAGCAGCTTGGTGCAGGGGGCGTATGGCTACACCTTC. Together with reference TRBV5-8 and TRBJ1-2, the CDR3 gives the full variable domain: EAGVTQSPTHLIKTRGQQATLRCSPISGHTSVYWYQQALGLGLQFLLWYDEGEERNRGNFPPRFSGRQFPNYSSELNVNALELEDSALYLCASSLVQGAYGYTFGSGTRLTVV.